The rows below give T cell receptor beta chains drawn from one sample of a study of Graves' ophthalmopathy and Graves' hyperthyroidism. TCRdb re-called the multiplex PCR reads with MiXCR, one entry per CDR3 protein. Altogether approximately 500,000 distinct CDR3 sequences are present, under 15% being singletons, with the ten largest covering 9.5% to 10%. Material: blood. The receptors originated from a woman in her 30s with Graves' ophthalmopathy. The CDR3 runs from the conserved cysteine through the conserved F or W. A D gene is named only where the DNA matches it firmly. A clone size is listed for some rows: how often the clone was seen (once, few, many), or a class if it is expanded.

j_gene,d_gene,abundance,v_gene,CDR3aa,CDR3nt
TRBJ2-5,TRBD2,many,TRBV20-1,CSARAGGETQYF,TGCAGTGCTAGAGCGGGAGGGGAGACCCAGTACTTC
TRBJ1-5,-,few,TRBV11-1,CASSLAYGTTQHF,TGTGCCAGCAGCTTAGCATACGGGACTACCCAGCATTTT
TRBJ1-1,TRBD1,many,TRBV6-1,CASSPRGQGRAFF,TGTGCCAGCAGTCCAAGGGGACAGGGGCGAGCTTTCTTT
TRBJ2-2,-,-,TRBV4-1,CASSLPPNPSGELFF,TGCGCCAGCAGCCTCCCTCCTAATCCGTCCGGGGAGCTGTTTTTT
TRBJ1-5,-,-,TRBV12-3/TRBV12-4,CASSRRPGQPQHF,TGTGCCAGCAGTCGCAGACCCGGTCAGCCCCAGCATTTT
TRBJ1-5,TRBD1,many,TRBV6-1,CASSETGANSNQPQHF,TGTGCCAGCAGTGAGACAGGGGCCAATAGCAATCAGCCCCAGCATTTT
TRBJ2-2,-,many,TRBV6-5,CASRALTNTGELFF,TGTGCCAGCAGAGCTCTTACGAACACCGGGGAGCTGTTTTTT
TRBJ1-5,TRBD1,many,TRBV6-1,CASTRDRGQPQHF,TGTGCCAGCACCCGGGACAGGGGTCAGCCCCAGCATTTT
TRBJ2-2,TRBD2,many,TRBV6-2/TRBV6-3,CASSSPPLAVTNTGELFF,TGTGCCAGCAGTTCTCCACCCCTAGCGGTGACGAACACCGGGGAGCTGTTTTTT
TRBJ2-2,-,many,TRBV3-1,CASSHSRGVASFTGELFF,TGTGCCAGCAGCCACTCCCGAGGGGTGGCTTCGTTCACCGGGGAGCTGTTTTTT
TRBJ2-7,-,many,TRBV27,CASSSHLQFYEQYF,TGTGCCAGCAGCTCCCACCTACAGTTCTACGAGCAGTACTTC
TRBJ1-2,TRBD1,many,TRBV24-1,CATQGRDRGAQSGYTF,TGTGCCACCCAAGGAAGGGACAGGGGGGCGCAAAGTGGCTACACCTTC
TRBJ1-2,-,many,TRBV6-1,CASRSGVEIRGYTF,TGTGCCAGCAGGTCGGGGGTGGAGATACGCGGCTACACCTTC
TRBJ1-1,-,many,TRBV20-1,CSARDHTEAFF,TGCAGTGCTAGGGACCACACTGAAGCTTTCTTT
TRBJ2-7,TRBD1,-,TRBV12-5,CASGLRHLGQPSYEQYF,TGTGCTAGTGGTTTGCGCCACTTGGGACAGCCATCCTACGAGCAGTACTTC
TRBJ2-7,-,-,TRBV6-1,CASSPLEGVEQYF,TGTGCCAGCAGTCCTCTCGAGGGGGTCGAGCAGTACTTC
TRBJ2-7,-,-,TRBV7-9,CASSLVQPYDQYF,TGTGCCAGCAGCTTGGTACAGCCCTACGATCAGTACTTC
TRBJ2-5,TRBD2,-,TRBV4-2,CASSQELAGRGETQYF,TGTGCCAGCAGCCAAGAGCTAGCGGGACGGGGAGAGACCCAGTACTTC
TRBJ1-5,-,-,TRBV5-1,CASSFICQPGGQPQHF,TGCGCCAGCAGCTTTATCTGCCAACCAGGCGGTCAGCCCCAGCATTTT
TRBJ2-5,-,many,TRBV18,CASSPSSETQYF,TGTGCCAGCTCCCCCTCCTCAGAGACCCAGTACTTC
TRBJ1-2,-,many,TRBV7-2,CASSYTSTVPNGYTF,TGTGCCAGCAGCTACACCTCCACAGTCCCCAATGGCTACACCTTC
TRBJ1-1,-,many,TRBV11-3,CASSLGTDDTEAFF,TGTGCCAGCAGCTTAGGGACAGACGACACTGAAGCTTTCTTT
TRBJ2-5,TRBD2,many,TRBV6-2/TRBV6-3,CASSYFRGGKKEETQYF,TGTGCCAGCAGTTACTTCCGGGGGGGCAAGAAGGAAGAGACCCAGTACTTC
TRBJ2-5,-,many,TRBV29-1,CSLAHAGTGGETQYF,TGCAGCTTGGCCCATGCTGGAACCGGCGGGGAGACCCAGTACTTC
TRBJ2-7,-,many,TRBV2,CAILRLETSGEQYF,TGTGCCATCCTGCGCCTAGAGACATCCGGCGAGCAGTACTTC
TRBJ1-5,TRBD1,many,TRBV19,CASKTGWYLGNQPQHF,TGTGCCAGTAAGACAGGGTGGTATCTCGGCAATCAGCCCCAGCATTTT
TRBJ1-2,TRBD1,many,TRBV6-5,CASSYSLSDRGHNYGYTF,TGTGCCAGCAGTTACTCACTCTCAGACAGGGGGCATAACTATGGCTACACCTTC
TRBJ2-2,-,-,TRBV11-2,CASSAMTGNTGELFF,TGTGCCAGCAGTGCTATGACAGGGAACACCGGGGAGCTGTTTTTT
TRBJ2-7,-,many,TRBV20-1,CSARRGHSSYEQYF,TGCAGTGCTAGGAGAGGACACAGCTCCTACGAGCAGTACTTC
TRBJ1-5,-,many,TRBV29-1,CSIRGTSVGEPQHF,TGCAGCATCCGTGGGACATCGGTAGGAGAGCCCCAGCATTTT
TRBJ2-2,-,many,TRBV6-1,CASSEARLGELFF,TGTGCCAGCAGTGAAGCTAGGCTCGGGGAGCTGTTTTTT
TRBJ2-5,TRBD2,many,TRBV11-2,CASSSPEAGMYQETQYF,TGTGCCAGCAGCTCTCCTGAAGCGGGGATGTACCAAGAGACCCAGTACTTC
TRBJ2-7,-,many,TRBV6-5,CASSYFTGTEQYF,TGTGCCAGCAGTTATTTTACAGGAACCGAGCAGTACTTC
TRBJ1-5,-,many,TRBV6-1,CASSPYRQAPQHF,TGTGCCAGCAGTCCTTACCGACAGGCGCCCCAGCATTTT
TRBJ2-7,TRBD2,many,TRBV6-5,CASRSSGRAREQYF,TGTGCCAGCAGATCTAGCGGGAGGGCGCGTGAGCAGTACTTC
TRBJ1-2,-,many,TRBV5-1,CASSIGQKYGYTF,TGCGCCAGCAGCATCGGACAGAAGTATGGCTACACCTTC
TRBJ2-4,-,-,TRBV29-1,CSAAPGGNIKYF,TGCAGCGCCGCGCCGGGCGGAAACATTAAGTACTTC
TRBJ2-7,TRBD1,many,TRBV18,CASSPGTGGAYEQYF,TGTGCCAGCTCACCTGGGACAGGGGGTGCCTACGAGCAGTACTTC
TRBJ2-5,-,few,TRBV29-1,CSVEDLGNQETQYF,TGCAGCGTTGAAGATCTCGGGAACCAAGAGACCCAGTACTTC
TRBJ1-2,-,few,TRBV6-1,CASSTPTKSNYGYTF,TGTGCCAGCAGCACCCCGACAAAATCTAACTATGGCTACACCTTC
TRBJ1-5,-,few,TRBV4-1,CASSQEVFQPGHF,TGCGCCAGCAGCCAAGAGGTCTTCCAACCGGGACATTTT
TRBJ1-1,TRBD1,-,TRBV11-2,CASSITGTGTENTEAFF,TGTGCCAGCAGCATCACAGGGACCGGGACAGAGAACACTGAAGCTTTCTTT
TRBJ1-2,-,many,TRBV29-1,CSVDLGRGGYTF,TGCAGCGTTGACTTAGGCAGGGGTGGCTACACCTTC
TRBJ2-7,-,few,TRBV3-1,CASSQPETNEQYF,TGTGCCAGCAGCCAGCCCGAAACGAACGAGCAGTACTTC
TRBJ1-5,TRBD1,many,TRBV19,CASMFRTGLTPQHF,TGTGCCAGTATGTTTCGGACAGGTCTTACGCCCCAGCATTTT
TRBJ1-5,-,many,TRBV12-3/TRBV12-4,CASTLGPPFGQPQHF,TGTGCCAGCACCCTGGGACCTCCTTTCGGCCAGCCCCAGCATTTT
TRBJ2-7,TRBD2,many,TRBV5-1,CASSSTSGSIYEQYF,TGCGCCAGCAGCTCGACTAGCGGGAGTATCTACGAGCAGTACTTC
TRBJ2-7,-,many,TRBV28,CAAGEGRVYEQYF,TGTGCCGCCGGAGAGGGAAGGGTCTACGAGCAGTACTTC
TRBJ1-2,-,many,TRBV7-2,CASSLVISNYGYTF,TGTGCCAGCAGCTTAGTGATAAGTAACTATGGCTACACCTTC
TRBJ1-1,-,once,TRBV6-1,CASRDSGENTEVFF,TGTGCCAGCAGGGATTCCGGGGAGAACACTGAAGTTTTCTTT